A selection of T cell receptor beta chains follows, all from one sample in a study of blood T cell repertoires in COVID-19. Clones were read by immunoSEQ multiplex PCR, and TCRdb kept only the in-frame ones, dropping some. The sample carries approximately 100,000 clones, 90% to 95% recorded once. Material for sequencing was peripheral blood. The receptors here all came from a human donor in a cohort sampled during active COVID-19. The CDR3 runs from the conserved cysteine through the conserved F or W. The order of the fields is CDR3 DNA, CDR3 protein, V gene, J gene, D gene, clone size. A D gene is named only where the DNA matches it firmly. Clone size, where shown, is once, few, many, or a class for clones that have expanded.

CDR3nt: TGTGCCAGCAGCCAACCAGGGGCGGCCGAGGGCTACACCTTC
CDR3aa: CASSQPGAAEGYTF
v_gene: TRBV16
j_gene: TRBJ1-2
d_gene: .
abundance: .

CDR3nt: TGTGCCAGCTGGGGGGTGCTTGGTAATTCACCCCTCCACTTT
CDR3aa: CASWGVLGNSPLHF
v_gene: TRBV28
j_gene: TRBJ1-6
d_gene: .
abundance: .

CDR3nt: TGTGCGATAAGGCAGGGACTCCACGAGCAGTACTTC
CDR3aa: CAIRQGLHEQYF
v_gene: TRBV19
j_gene: TRBJ2-7
d_gene: .
abundance: .

CDR3nt: TGTGCCAGCAGTTTATCTACTGAAGCTTTCTTT
CDR3aa: CASSLSTEAFF
v_gene: TRBV28
j_gene: TRBJ1-1
d_gene: .
abundance: .

CDR3nt: TGTGCCAGCAGCGGAAGGGGACAGAGGCTCTACGAGCAGTACTTC
CDR3aa: CASSGRGQRLYEQYF
v_gene: TRBV25-1
j_gene: TRBJ2-7
d_gene: TRBD1
abundance: .

CDR3nt: TGTGCCAGCAGCCTACAGGGTTACTATGGCTACACCTTC
CDR3aa: CASSLQGYYGYTF
v_gene: TRBV27
j_gene: TRBJ1-2
d_gene: .
abundance: .

CDR3nt: TGTGCCAGCAGTGAAAGGAGGACCTACAATGAGCAGTTCTTC
CDR3aa: CASSERRTYNEQFF
v_gene: TRBV6-1
j_gene: TRBJ2-1
d_gene: .
abundance: .

CDR3nt: TGTGCCAGCAGTTTAGGGGCAGGGTTGGGGCAGCCCCAGCATTTT
CDR3aa: CASSLGAGLGQPQHF
v_gene: TRBV27
j_gene: TRBJ1-5
d_gene: .
abundance: .

CDR3nt: TGTGCCAGCAGACCCGGGATGAACACTGAAGCTTTCTTT
CDR3aa: CASRPGMNTEAFF
v_gene: TRBV5-6
j_gene: TRBJ1-1
d_gene: .
abundance: .

CDR3nt: TGCAGCGCCGGACTAGCGGGGGGAACTAGCACAGATACGCAGTATTTT
CDR3aa: CSAGLAGGTSTDTQYF
v_gene: TRBV29-1
j_gene: TRBJ2-3
d_gene: TRBD2
abundance: .

CDR3nt: TGCGCCAGCAGTACGGGGACTGGCTACAATGAGCAGTTCTTC
CDR3aa: CASSTGTGYNEQFF
v_gene: TRBV10-1
j_gene: TRBJ2-1
d_gene: .
abundance: .

CDR3nt: TGTGCCAGCAGTTCCCGACAGGGTAACCTCTATAATTCACCCCTCCACTTT
CDR3aa: CASSSRQGNLYNSPLHF
v_gene: TRBV28
j_gene: TRBJ1-6
d_gene: TRBD1
abundance: .

CDR3nt: TGTGCCAGCAGCTTAGAAGCAGGGCAAGGCTACACCTTC
CDR3aa: CASSLEAGQGYTF
v_gene: TRBV7-9
j_gene: TRBJ1-2
d_gene: .
abundance: .

CDR3nt: TGTGCCAGCAGCTTACTAGTAAGCTCCTACAATGAGCAGTTCTTC
CDR3aa: CASSLLVSSYNEQFF
v_gene: TRBV7-3
j_gene: TRBJ2-1
d_gene: .
abundance: .

CDR3nt: TGTGCCAGCAGTTCCCGGAGAGGGTACGAGCAGTACTTC
CDR3aa: CASSSRRGYEQYF
v_gene: TRBV7-2
j_gene: TRBJ2-7
d_gene: .
abundance: .

CDR3nt: TGTGCCAGCAGCTCTTCAAAGGGAGTACAGATTTTCGAGCAGTTCTTC
CDR3aa: CASSSSKGVQIFEQFF
v_gene: TRBV9
j_gene: TRBJ2-1
d_gene: .
abundance: .

CDR3nt: TGTGCCAGCAGCGTAAGAGATCGGCTAGCGGGGGCACGCACCGGGGAGCTGTTTTTT
CDR3aa: CASSVRDRLAGARTGELFF
v_gene: TRBV7-2
j_gene: TRBJ2-2
d_gene: TRBD2
abundance: .

CDR3nt: TGTGCCAGCAGTTACGAAGGGGACGAGCAGTACTTC
CDR3aa: CASSYEGDEQYF
v_gene: TRBV6-2/TRBV6-3
j_gene: TRBJ2-7
d_gene: .
abundance: .

CDR3nt: TGTGCCAGCAGTAGCGGGAGAGGCTATGAGCAGTTCTTC
CDR3aa: CASSSGRGYEQFF
v_gene: TRBV6-5
j_gene: TRBJ2-1
d_gene: TRBD2
abundance: .

CDR3nt: TGTGCCAGCAGCTCGGACACAGATAATTCACCCCTCCACTTT
CDR3aa: CASSSDTDNSPLHF
v_gene: TRBV7-9
j_gene: TRBJ1-6
d_gene: .
abundance: .

CDR3nt: TGTGCCAGCAGCCCTAGCGGAGCCAGGTACAATGAGCAGTTCTTC
CDR3aa: CASSPSGARYNEQFF
v_gene: TRBV7-7
j_gene: TRBJ2-1
d_gene: TRBD2
abundance: .

CDR3nt: TGTGCCAGTCGGAACAGGGGACAAGAGACCCAGTACTTC
CDR3aa: CASRNRGQETQYF
v_gene: TRBV19
j_gene: TRBJ2-5
d_gene: TRBD1
abundance: once

CDR3nt: TGCGCCAGCAGCTTGGCCGTGAAGGGGGCGAGCTCTGGAAACACCATATATTTT
CDR3aa: CASSLAVKGASSGNTIYF
v_gene: TRBV5-1
j_gene: TRBJ1-3
d_gene: TRBD1
abundance: .

CDR3nt: TGTGCCAGCAGTCCGCTGGACAGGGAAGACGAGCAGTACTTC
CDR3aa: CASSPLDREDEQYF
v_gene: TRBV6-5
j_gene: TRBJ2-7
d_gene: TRBD1
abundance: once

CDR3nt: TGTGCCAGCAGTTTATCACAAACCCGGTGGGGACACAGGGTTAGGCAGTATTTT
CDR3aa: CASSLSQTRWGHRVRQYF
v_gene: TRBV27
j_gene: TRBJ2-3
d_gene: .
abundance: .

CDR3nt: TGCAGCGTCGGACCCATCAGCGGGGGATACAATGAGCAGTTCTTC
CDR3aa: CSVGPISGGYNEQFF
v_gene: TRBV29-1
j_gene: TRBJ2-1
d_gene: TRBD2
abundance: .